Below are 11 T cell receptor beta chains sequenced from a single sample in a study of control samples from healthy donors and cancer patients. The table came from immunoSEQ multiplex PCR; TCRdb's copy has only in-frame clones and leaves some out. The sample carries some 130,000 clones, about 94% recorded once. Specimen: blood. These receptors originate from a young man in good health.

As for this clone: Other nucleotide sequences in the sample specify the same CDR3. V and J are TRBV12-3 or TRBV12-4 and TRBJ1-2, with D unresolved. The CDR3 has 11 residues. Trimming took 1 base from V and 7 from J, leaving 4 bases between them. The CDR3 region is CASSLDGGYTF. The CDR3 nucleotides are TGTGCCAGCAGTTTAGACGGTGGCTACACCTTC.

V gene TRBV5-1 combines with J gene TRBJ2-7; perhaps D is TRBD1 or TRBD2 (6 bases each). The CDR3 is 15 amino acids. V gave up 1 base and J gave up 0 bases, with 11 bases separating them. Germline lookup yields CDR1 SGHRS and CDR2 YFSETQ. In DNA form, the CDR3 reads TGCGCCAGCAGCTTGCCCGGGGGCCCCTCCTACGAGCAGTACTTC. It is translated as CASSLPGGPSYEQYF.

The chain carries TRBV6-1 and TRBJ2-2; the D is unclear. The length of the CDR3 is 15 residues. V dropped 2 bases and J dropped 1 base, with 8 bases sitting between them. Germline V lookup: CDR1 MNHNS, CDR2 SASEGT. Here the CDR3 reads CASSEKPGNTGELFF. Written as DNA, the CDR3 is TGTGCCAGCAGTGAAAAGCCAGGGAACACCGGGGAGCTGTTTTTT.

DNA of the CDR3: TGTGCCAGCAGTGAATGGGGTCCCCCCCAGCATTTT. Translation: CASSEWGPPQHF. This sequence joins TRBV6-1 and TRBJ1-5; no clear D. There are 12 residues in the CDR3. With 2 bases removed from V and 10 bases from J, the gap between germline ends came to 9 bases. Germline V gene data show CDR1 as MNHNS and CDR2 as SASEGT.

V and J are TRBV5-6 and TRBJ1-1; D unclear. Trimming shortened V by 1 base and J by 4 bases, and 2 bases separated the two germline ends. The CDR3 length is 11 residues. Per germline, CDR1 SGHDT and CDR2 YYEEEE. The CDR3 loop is CASSLSTEAFF. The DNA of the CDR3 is TGTGCCAGCAGCTTGTCCACTGAAGCTTTCTTT.

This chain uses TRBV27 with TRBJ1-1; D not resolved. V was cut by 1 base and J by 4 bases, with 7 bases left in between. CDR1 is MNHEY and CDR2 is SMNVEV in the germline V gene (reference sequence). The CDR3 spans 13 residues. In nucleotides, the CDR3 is TGTGCCAGCAGTTTATTAGGGATCACTGAAGCTTTCTTT. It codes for CASSLLGITEAFF.

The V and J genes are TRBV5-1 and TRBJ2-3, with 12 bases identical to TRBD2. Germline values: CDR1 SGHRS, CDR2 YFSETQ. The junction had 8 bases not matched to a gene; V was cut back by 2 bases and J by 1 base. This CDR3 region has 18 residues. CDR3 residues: CASSFGLAGGQGTDTQYF. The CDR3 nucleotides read TGCGCCAGCAGCTTCGGGCTAGCGGGGGGGCAAGGCACAGATACGCAGTATTTT.

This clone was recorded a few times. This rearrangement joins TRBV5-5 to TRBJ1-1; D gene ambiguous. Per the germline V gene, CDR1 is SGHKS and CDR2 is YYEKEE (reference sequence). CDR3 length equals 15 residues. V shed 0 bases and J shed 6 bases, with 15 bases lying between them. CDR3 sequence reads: CASSLAEGGGAEAFF. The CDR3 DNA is TGTGCCAGCAGCTTGGCCGAGGGAGGTGGGGCTGAAGCTTTCTTT.

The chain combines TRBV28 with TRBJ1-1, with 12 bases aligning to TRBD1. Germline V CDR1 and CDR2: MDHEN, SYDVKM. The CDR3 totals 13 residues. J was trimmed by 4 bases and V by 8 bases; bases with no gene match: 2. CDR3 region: CASRDRGPTEAFF. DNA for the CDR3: TGTGCCAGCCGGGACAGGGGGCCCACTGAAGCTTTCTTT.

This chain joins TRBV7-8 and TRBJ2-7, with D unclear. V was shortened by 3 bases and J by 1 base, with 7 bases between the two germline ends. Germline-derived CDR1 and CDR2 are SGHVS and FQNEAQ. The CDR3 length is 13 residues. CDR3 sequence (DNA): TGTGCCAGCAGCTTCGGGCCTTCCTACGAGCAGTACTTC. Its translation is CASSFGPSYEQYF.

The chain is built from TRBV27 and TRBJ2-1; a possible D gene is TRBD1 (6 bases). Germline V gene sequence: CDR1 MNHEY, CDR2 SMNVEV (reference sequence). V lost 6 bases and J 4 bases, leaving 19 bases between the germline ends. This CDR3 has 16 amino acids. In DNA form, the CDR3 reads TGTGCCAGCAGCCTAGGGGGAATAGTGAGATACAATGAGCAGTTCTTC. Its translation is CASSLGGIVRYNEQFF.